Ten or more counts support the clone carrying this T cell receptor beta chain. The TCR library was built from RNA with a 3' RACE protocol and unique molecular identifiers. TCRdb itself ran the 3' RACE reads through MiXCR, one entry per CDR3 protein. Of about 86,000 distinct CDR3 sequences in the sample, 6% to 8.5% were seen once. The sample is drawn from a study of HIV-infected children after antiretroviral therapy interruption. Germline trimming cut 5 bases from V and 7 bases from J; bases unmatched to any gene: 11. The CDR3 loop spans 14 amino acids. CDR1 is SGHTA and CDR2 is FQGNSA in the germline V gene. Treatment in this sample: PENTA 11 planned treatment interruption arm or continuous ART arm.

The source is a pool of human donors with HIV. V gene TRBV7-2 combines with J gene TRBJ2-7; 7 positions agree with TRBD1. The material sequenced was CD45RA+ CD4+ T cells from PBMCs, pooled from several time points, taken from a donor given antiretroviral therapy, either interrupted or continuous. Subset in this sample: naive CD4+ CD45RA+ CD45RO- T cells. CDR3 nucleotide sequence: TGTGCCAGCAGCCCGGAAAGGGGGCTGGGAGAGCAGTACTTC. Translation gives CASSPERGLGEQYF.